This T cell receptor beta chain emerged from a study of blood T cells in healthy people across ages. It was with a sample-barcoded 5' primer and a J-beta primer mix that a second PCR of about 7 to 12 cycles was run. TCRdb fed the 5' RACE reads into MiXCR, producing one record per CDR3 protein. The sample yields around 500,000 distinct CDR3 sequences, roughly 48% seen once. V lost 6 bases to trimming and J lost 4 bases, with 13 bases between them. Germline CDR1 is SNHLY and CDR2 is FYNNEI. This CDR3 region has 14 residues. This chain uses TRBV2 with TRBJ1-5; D is possibly TRBD1 (5 bases). The TCR sequence derives from a man older than 75 in good health. Material: blood. The CDR3 here is CASSRVGRNQPQHF. The CDR3 DNA reads TGTGCCAGCAGCCGGGTGGGGCGAAATCAGCCCCAGCATTTT.